This T cell receptor beta chain was sequenced during a study of blood T cell repertoires in COVID-19. Study-wide background: Material from acute and convalescent COVID-19 was sourced from the United States, Italy and Spain. Sample material is recorded as cDNA or gDNA derived from T cells, B-cell-depleted T cells, or PBMCs.

The CDR3 consists of 15 residues. Germline lookup yields CDR1 SGHDT and CDR2 YYEEEE. The trim removed 4 bases at V and 2 bases at J, leaving 3 bases unmatched. Original processing notes: Reference gene primer amplification gave estimated nucleated cell counts. Data came from immunoSEQ multiplex PCR; TCRdb stores just in-frame clones and leaves some out. V and J calls and clone size follow that table, whereas D and trimming were derived from the DNA. The repertoire holds about 100,000 clones, around nine tenths seen once, with more than 0.9% in the top ten. This chain joins TRBV5-6 and TRBJ1-5; 10 bases are a match to TRBD1. The sequenced sample was peripheral blood. The receptor was derived from a woman aged 25 to 45 with acute or convalescent COVID-19. CDR3 in DNA: TGTGCCAGCAGCCCGACAGGGGGCGGCAATCAGCCCCAGCATTTT. Encoded protein: CASSPTGGGNQPQHF.